The rows below give T cell receptor beta chains drawn from one sample of a study of cytomegalovirus exposure and HLA in healthy donors. TCRdb's copy holds only in-frame clones and misses some; the assay was immunoSEQ multiplex PCR. In all, the sample yields approximately 110,000 clones. Source material: PBMCs. Receptor source: a man aged 30 to 39 in good health and CMV-seronegative. CDR3s include the opening cysteine and the closing phenylalanine or tryptophan. D genes are given only for firm matches.

J gene | CDR3 length | V gene | D gene | CDR3 protein | CDR3 DNA
TRBJ2-3 | 14 | TRBV11-3 | TRBD1 | CASSPRTGSDTQYF | TGTGCCAGCAGCCCCCGGACAGGGTCAGATACGCAGTATTTT
TRBJ2-1 | 12 | TRBV10-1 | NA | CASSESGGSQFF | TGCGCCAGCAGTGAGTCGGGGGGTAGCCAGTTCTTC
TRBJ1-1 | 17 | TRBV7-2 | TRBD1 | CASSLRDRGYFGTEAFF | TGTGCCAGCAGCTTACGGGACAGGGGCTATTTCGGGACTGAAGCTTTCTTT
TRBJ2-3 | 16 | TRBV16 | TRBD2 | CASSTPLAGGPDTQYF | TGTGCCAGCAGCACCCCCCTAGCGGGAGGGCCGGATACGCAGTATTTT
TRBJ2-2 | 16 | TRBV28 | TRBD1 | CASSPQLGQGDRELFF | TGTGCCAGCAGCCCCCAGTTGGGTCAGGGGGACCGGGAGCTGTTTTTT
TRBJ2-3 | 14 | TRBV29-1 | TRBD2 | CSVETSGRVDTQYF | TGCAGCGTTGAGACTAGCGGGAGGGTAGATACGCAGTATTTT
TRBJ2-1 | 15 | TRBV29-1 | TRBD2 | CSLGPAGGMGDEQFF | TGCAGCTTGGGCCCAGCGGGGGGAATGGGCGATGAGCAGTTCTTC
TRBJ2-5 | 14 | TRBV19 | NA | CASSSMGRVGTQYF | TGTGCCAGTAGTTCTATGGGCAGGGTTGGGACCCAGTACTTC
TRBJ2-2 | 16 | TRBV5-5 | TRBD1 | CASSLRQGARDGELFF | TGTGCCAGCAGCTTGCGACAGGGGGCGCGGGACGGGGAGCTGTTTTTT
TRBJ1-3 | 14 | TRBV11-2 | TRBD1 | CASSTDRVGNTIYF | TGTGCCAGCAGCACCGACAGGGTTGGAAACACCATATATTTT
TRBJ2-1 | 18 | TRBV7-6 | TRBD2 | CASSLMSGLAEIYNEQFF | TGTGCCAGCAGCTTAATGAGTGGACTAGCGGAGATCTACAATGAGCAGTTCTTC
TRBJ2-7 | 17 | TRBV4-2 | TRBD1 | CASSPNSRDRGLGEQYF | TGTGCCAGCAGCCCGAATTCCAGAGACAGGGGGCTCGGCGAGCAGTACTTC
TRBJ2-6 | 16 | TRBV2 | NA | CASSGVSLSGANVLTF | TGTGCCAGCAGCGGGGTAAGCCTCTCTGGGGCCAACGTCCTGACTTTC
TRBJ2-7 | 12 | TRBV2 | NA | CASNQEGAEQYF | TGTGCCAGCAACCAGGAAGGGGCCGAGCAGTACTTC
TRBJ1-6 | 14 | TRBV27 | NA | CASSRGARGSPLHF | TGTGCCAGCAGTAGGGGCGCCCGGGGGTCACCCCTCCACTTT
TRBJ2-7 | 15 | TRBV4-2 | TRBD2 | CASSQLLAGHHEQYF | TGTGCCAGCAGCCAGTTACTAGCGGGGCACCACGAGCAGTACTTC
TRBJ2-7 | 18 | TRBV7-3 | TRBD2 | CASSLGGLAEQTDYEQYF | TGTGCCAGCAGCTTAGGGGGACTAGCCGAACAGACGGACTACGAGCAGTACTTC
TRBJ2-7 | 14 | TRBV7-2 | NA | CASSLDHNSYEQYF | TGTGCCAGCAGCTTAGATCACAATTCCTACGAGCAGTACTTC